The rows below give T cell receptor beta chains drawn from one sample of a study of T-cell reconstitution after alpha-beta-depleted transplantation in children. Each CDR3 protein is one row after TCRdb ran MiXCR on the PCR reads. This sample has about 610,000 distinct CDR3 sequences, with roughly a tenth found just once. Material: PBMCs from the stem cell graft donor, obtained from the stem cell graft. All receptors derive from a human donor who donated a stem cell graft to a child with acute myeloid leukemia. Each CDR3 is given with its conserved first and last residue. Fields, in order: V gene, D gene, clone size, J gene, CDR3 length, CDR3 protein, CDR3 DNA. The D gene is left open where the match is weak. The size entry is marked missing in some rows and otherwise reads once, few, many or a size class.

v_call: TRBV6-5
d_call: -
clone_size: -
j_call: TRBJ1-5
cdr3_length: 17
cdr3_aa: CASSYGHPSGGNQPQHF
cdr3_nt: TGTGCCAGCAGTTACGGACACCCGTCGGGGGGCAATCAGCCCCAGCATTTT

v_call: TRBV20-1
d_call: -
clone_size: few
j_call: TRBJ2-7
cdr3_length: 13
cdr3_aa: CSAPDSVIYEQYF
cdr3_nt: TGCAGTGCACCGGACTCCGTTATCTACGAGCAGTACTTC

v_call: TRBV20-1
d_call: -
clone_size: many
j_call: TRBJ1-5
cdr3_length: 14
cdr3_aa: CSASASQGLQPQHF
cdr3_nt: TGCAGTGCTAGTGCTTCGCAGGGTCTTCAGCCCCAGCATTTT

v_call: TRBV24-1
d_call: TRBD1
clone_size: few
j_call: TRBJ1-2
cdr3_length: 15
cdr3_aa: CATSERTGYGYGYTF
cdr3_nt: TGTGCCACCAGTGAGCGGACAGGGTATGGGTATGGCTACACCTTC

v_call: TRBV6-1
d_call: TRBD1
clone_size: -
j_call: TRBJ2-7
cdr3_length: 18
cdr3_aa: CASRKGTGQGAFDYEQYF
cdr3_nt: TGTGCCAGCAGAAAGGGGACCGGACAGGGGGCTTTTGACTACGAGCAGTACTTC

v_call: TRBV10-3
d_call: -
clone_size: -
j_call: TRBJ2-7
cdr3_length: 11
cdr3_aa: CATLHEYEQYF
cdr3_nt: TGTGCCACTCTGCATGAATACGAGCAGTACTTC

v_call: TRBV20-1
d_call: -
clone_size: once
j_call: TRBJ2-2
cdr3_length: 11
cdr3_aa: CSARTPGELFF
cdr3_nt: TGCAGTGCTAGGACTCCCGGGGAGCTGTTTTTT

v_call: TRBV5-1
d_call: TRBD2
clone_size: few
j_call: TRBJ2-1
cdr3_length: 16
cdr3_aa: CASSFSGTSGANEQFF
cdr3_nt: TGCGCCAGCAGCTTTTCCGGGACTAGCGGGGCCAATGAGCAGTTCTTC

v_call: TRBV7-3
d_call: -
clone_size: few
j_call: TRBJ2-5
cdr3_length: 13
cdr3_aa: CASSLIPFDAQYF
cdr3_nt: TGTGCCAGCAGCTTAATCCCATTCGACGCCCAGTACTTC

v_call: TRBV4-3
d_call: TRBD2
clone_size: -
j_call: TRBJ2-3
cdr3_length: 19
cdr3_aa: CASSQEPPGTSGSADTQYF
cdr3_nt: TGCGCCAGCAGCCAAGAACCGCCCGGGACTAGCGGGAGCGCAGATACGCAGTATTTT

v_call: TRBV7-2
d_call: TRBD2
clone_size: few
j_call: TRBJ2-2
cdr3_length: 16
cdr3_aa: CASSPEQREIAGELFF
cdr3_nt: TGTGCCAGCAGCCCCGAGCAGCGGGAGATCGCCGGGGAGCTGTTTTTT

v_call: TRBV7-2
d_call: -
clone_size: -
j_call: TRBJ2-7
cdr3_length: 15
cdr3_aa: CASSLVPAQVYEQYF
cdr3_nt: TGTGCCAGCAGCTTAGTCCCCGCCCAGGTCTACGAGCAGTACTTC

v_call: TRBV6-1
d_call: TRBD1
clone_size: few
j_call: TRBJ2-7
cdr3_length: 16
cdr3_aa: CASSAPGQALTYEQYF
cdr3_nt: TGTGCCAGCAGTGCGCCGGGACAGGCCTTAACCTACGAGCAGTACTTC

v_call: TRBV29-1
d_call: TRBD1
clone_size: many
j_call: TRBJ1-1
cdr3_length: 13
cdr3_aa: CSATGTVNTEAFF
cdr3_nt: TGCAGCGCCACCGGGACAGTGAACACTGAAGCTTTCTTT

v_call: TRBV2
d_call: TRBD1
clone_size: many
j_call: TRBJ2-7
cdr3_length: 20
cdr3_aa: CASSESPGTGLSRERDEQYF
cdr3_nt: TGTGCCAGCAGTGAAAGTCCCGGGACAGGACTGAGTAGGGAAAGGGACGAGCAGTACTTC

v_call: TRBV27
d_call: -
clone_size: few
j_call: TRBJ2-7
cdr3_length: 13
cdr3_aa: CASSFVAYYEQYF
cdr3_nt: TGTGCCAGCAGTTTCGTAGCTTACTACGAGCAGTACTTC

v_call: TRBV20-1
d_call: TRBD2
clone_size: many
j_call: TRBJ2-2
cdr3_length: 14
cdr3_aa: CSAETAGVSGELFF
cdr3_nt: TGCAGTGCTGAGACGGCGGGAGTATCCGGGGAGCTGTTTTTT

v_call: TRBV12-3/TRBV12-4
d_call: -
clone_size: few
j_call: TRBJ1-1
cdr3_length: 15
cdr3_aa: CASSRQSNTNTEAFF
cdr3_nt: TGTGCCAGCAGTCGACAGTCCAATACGAACACTGAAGCTTTCTTT

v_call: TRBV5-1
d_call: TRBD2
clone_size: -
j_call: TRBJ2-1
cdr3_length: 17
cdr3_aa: CASSLAPGLAGGNEQFF
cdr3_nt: TGCGCCAGCAGCTTGGCCCCCGGACTAGCGGGAGGCAATGAGCAGTTCTTC

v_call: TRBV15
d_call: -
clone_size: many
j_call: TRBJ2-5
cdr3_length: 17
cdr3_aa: CATSRDVGRRRAETQYF
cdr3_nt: TGTGCCACCAGCAGAGATGTCGGGCGCCGGAGGGCAGAGACCCAGTACTTC

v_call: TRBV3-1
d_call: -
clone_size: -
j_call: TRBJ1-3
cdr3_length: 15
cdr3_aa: CASSPPRVSGNTIYF
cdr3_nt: TGTGCCAGCAGCCCCCCCAGGGTCTCTGGAAACACCATATATTTT

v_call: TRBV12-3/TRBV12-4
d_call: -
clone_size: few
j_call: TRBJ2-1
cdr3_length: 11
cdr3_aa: CASTQGPEQFF
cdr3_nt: TGTGCCAGCACCCAAGGGCCTGAGCAGTTCTTC

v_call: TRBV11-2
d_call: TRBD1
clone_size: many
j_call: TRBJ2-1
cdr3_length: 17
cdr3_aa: CASSFDRGRISGNEQFF
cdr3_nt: TGTGCCAGCAGCTTCGACAGGGGGCGGATTTCGGGCAATGAGCAGTTCTTC

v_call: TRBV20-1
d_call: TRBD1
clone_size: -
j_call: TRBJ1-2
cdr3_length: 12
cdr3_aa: CSAADRGYGYTF
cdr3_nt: TGCAGTGCGGCGGACAGGGGCTATGGCTACACCTTC

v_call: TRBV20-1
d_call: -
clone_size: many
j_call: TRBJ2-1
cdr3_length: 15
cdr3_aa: CSASFSPGSYNEQFF
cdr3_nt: TGCAGTGCTAGTTTTTCCCCGGGTTCCTACAATGAGCAGTTCTTC

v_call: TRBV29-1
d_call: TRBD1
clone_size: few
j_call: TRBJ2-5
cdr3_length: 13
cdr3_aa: CSVLRGRVETQYF
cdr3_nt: TGCAGCGTTCTGAGGGGGCGCGTGGAGACCCAGTACTTC

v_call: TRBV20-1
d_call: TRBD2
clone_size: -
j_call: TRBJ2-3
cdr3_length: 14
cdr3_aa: CSATTSGISDTQYF
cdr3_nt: TGCAGTGCTACAACTAGCGGGATATCAGATACGCAGTATTTT

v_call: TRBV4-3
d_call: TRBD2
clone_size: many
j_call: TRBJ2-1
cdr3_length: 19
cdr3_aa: CASSLGLAGGKSSYNEQFF
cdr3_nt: TGCGCCAGCAGCCTTGGGCTAGCGGGAGGAAAGAGCTCCTACAATGAGCAGTTCTTC